This T cell receptor (beta chain) was sequenced in a study of OX40 agonist ivuxolimab in advanced cancers. Study overall: At doses from 0.01 to 10 mg/kg, patients were given intravenous ivuxolimab every 2 weeks. General study points: Clonal expansion from baseline to week 6 occurred in both CD4+ and CD8+ T cells.

The table came from immunoSEQ multiplex PCR; TCRdb's copy has only in-frame clones and leaves some out. The sample holds 65,000 to 90,000 clones, 92% seen once. Of note for this clone: Antigen: not known.

This clonotype was obtained from an adult with an advanced solid tumor such as melanoma, head and neck, liver or kidney cancer. Sample: CD4+ or CD8+ T cells sorted from blood, taken in a trial of the OX40 agonist ivuxolimab.

The CDR3 spells CASSPGGGGITDTQYF. CDR3 DNA: TGTGCCAGCAGCCCGGGTGGGGGGGGAATCACAGATACGCAGTATTTT. The chain couples TRBV5-4 to TRBJ2-3; 7 bases are shared with TRBD2. The V gene's germline CDR1 is SGHNT and CDR2 YYREEE (reference sequence). The CDR3 contains 16 residues. With V trimmed by 4 bases and J by 2 bases, 10 bases remained unmatched. Looking up the rest from reference TRBV5-4 and TRBJ2-3 gives the full variable domain: ETGVTQSPTHLIKTRGQQVTLRCSSQSGHNTVSWYQQALGQGPQFIFQYYREEENGRGNFPPRFSGLQFPNYSSELNVNALELDDSALYLCASSPGGGGITDTQYFGPGTRLTVL.